This T cell receptor beta chain was captured by sequencing in a study of response to subunit inactivated influenza vaccine. This clonotype was observed a handful of times. The antigen is undetermined. TCRdb reprocessed the RT-PCR reads with MiXCR, giving one entry per CDR3 protein. The table has 550,000 to 800,000 distinct CDR3 sequences, approximately 15% seen once. Findings and limits, study-wide: Every seasonal influenza vaccination brings in few new T cells, the authors suggested.

The V segment lost 4 bases and the J segment 5 bases; nucleotides outside the gene matches: 4. Germline assignment: CDR1 SQVTM and CDR2 ANQGSEA. The length of the CDR3 is 13 residues. Sequences were derived from PBMCs from blood, sampled roughly 15 days before vaccination. V gene TRBV29-1 combines with J gene TRBJ2-7; TRBD2 agrees at 11 bases. This sequence originates from a man over 45 who received an inactivated influenza vaccine. This CDR3 reads CSVVAGGPNEQYF. In DNA, the CDR3 is TGCAGCGTTGTAGCGGGGGGGCCCAACGAGCAGTACTTC.